This TCR beta chain derives from a study of shared clonotypes between healthy human individuals. Only in-frame clones appear in the TCRdb table, and some are missing; sequencing was by immunoSEQ multiplex PCR. This table has 450,000 to 550,000 clones, 70% to 80% appearing once. Germline V gene lookup returns CDR1 LNHDA and CDR2 SQIVND (reference sequence). Trimming removed 3 bases from V and 2 bases from J, with 13 bases in between. The CDR3 spans 16 residues. The specimen sequenced was PBMCs. The chain carries TRBV19 and TRBJ1-4; no firm D call. This sequence was found in a woman aged 40 to 49 in good health. Some clones in this sample may be carry-over from other donors' samples. The CDR3 region has the DNA TGTGCCAGTAGTATCCTTTTAACACGGACTAATGAAAAACTGTTTTTT. This sequence encodes CASSILLTRTNEKLFF.